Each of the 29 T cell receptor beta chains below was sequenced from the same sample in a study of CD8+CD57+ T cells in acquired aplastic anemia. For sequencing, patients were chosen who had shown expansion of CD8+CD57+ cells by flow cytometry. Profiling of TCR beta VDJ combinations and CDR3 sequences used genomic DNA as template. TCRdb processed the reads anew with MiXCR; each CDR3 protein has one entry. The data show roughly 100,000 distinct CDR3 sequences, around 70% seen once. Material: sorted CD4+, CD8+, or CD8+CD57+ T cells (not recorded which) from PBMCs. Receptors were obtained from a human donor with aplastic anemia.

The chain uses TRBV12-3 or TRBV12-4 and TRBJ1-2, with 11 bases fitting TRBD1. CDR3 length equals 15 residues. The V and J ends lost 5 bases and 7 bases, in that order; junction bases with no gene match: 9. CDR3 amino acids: CASSGQGASEGGYTF. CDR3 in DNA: TGTGCCAGCAGTGGACAGGGGGCGTCGGAAGGTGGCTACACCTTC.

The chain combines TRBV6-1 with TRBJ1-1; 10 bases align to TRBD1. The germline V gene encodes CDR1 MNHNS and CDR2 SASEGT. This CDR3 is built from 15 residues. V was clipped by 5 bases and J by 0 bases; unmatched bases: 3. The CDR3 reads CASSPGTGVNTEAFF. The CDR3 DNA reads TGTGCCAGCAGTCCCGGGACAGGGGTGAACACTGAAGCTTTCTTT.

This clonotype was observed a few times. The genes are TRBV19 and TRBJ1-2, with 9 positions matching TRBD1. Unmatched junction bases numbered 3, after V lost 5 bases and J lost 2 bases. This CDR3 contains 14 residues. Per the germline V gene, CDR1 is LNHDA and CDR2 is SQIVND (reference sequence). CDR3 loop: CASSPTGGNYGYTF. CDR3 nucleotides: TGTGCCAGTAGTCCTACAGGGGGCAACTATGGCTACACCTTC.

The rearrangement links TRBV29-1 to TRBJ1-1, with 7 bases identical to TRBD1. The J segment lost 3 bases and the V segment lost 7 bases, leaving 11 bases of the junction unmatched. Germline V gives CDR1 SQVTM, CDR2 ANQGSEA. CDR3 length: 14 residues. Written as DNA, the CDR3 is TGCAGCGCTAGAGGGGGCAGGGGTTACACTGAAGCTTTCTTT. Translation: CSARGGRGYTEAFF.

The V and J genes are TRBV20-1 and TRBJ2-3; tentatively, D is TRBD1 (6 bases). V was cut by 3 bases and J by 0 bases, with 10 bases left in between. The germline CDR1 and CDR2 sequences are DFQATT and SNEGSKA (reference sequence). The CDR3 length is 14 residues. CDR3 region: CSASRTASTDTQYF. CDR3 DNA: TGCAGTGCTAGTCGGACAGCTAGCACAGATACGCAGTATTTT.

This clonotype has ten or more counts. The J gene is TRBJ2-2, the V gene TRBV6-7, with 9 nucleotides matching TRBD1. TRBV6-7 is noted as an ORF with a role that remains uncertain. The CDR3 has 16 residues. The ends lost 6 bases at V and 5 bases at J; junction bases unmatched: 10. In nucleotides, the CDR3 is TGTGCCAGCAGCAGACTTGGGACAGGGAGGACCGGGGAGCTGTTTTTT. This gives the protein CASSRLGTGRTGELFF.

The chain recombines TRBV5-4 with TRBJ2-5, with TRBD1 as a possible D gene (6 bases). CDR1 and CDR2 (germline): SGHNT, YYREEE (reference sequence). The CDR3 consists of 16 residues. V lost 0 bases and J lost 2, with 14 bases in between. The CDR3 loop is CASSLVQGLPQETQYF. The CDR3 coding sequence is TGTGCCAGCAGCTTGGTCCAGGGGTTACCGCAAGAGACCCAGTACTTC.

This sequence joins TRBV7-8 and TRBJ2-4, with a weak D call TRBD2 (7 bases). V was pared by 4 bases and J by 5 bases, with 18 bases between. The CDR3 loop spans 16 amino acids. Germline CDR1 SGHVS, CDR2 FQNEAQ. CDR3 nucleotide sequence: TGTGCCAGCAGCTCACCACTAGCGAGGGGGGAAAACATTCAGTACTTC. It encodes CASSSPLARGENIQYF. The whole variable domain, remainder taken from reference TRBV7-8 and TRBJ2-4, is GAGVSQSPRYKVAKRGQDVALRCDPISGHVSLFWYQQALGQGPEFLTYFQNEAQLDKSGLPSDRFFAERPEGSVSTLKIQRTQQEDSAVYLCASSSPLARGENIQYFGAGTRLSVL.

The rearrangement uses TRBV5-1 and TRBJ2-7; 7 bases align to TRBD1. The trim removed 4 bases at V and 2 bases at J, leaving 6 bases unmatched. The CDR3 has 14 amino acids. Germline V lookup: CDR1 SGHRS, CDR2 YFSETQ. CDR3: CASSDRTGAYEQYF. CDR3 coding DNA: TGCGCCAGCAGCGATCGGACAGGAGCCTACGAGCAGTACTTC.

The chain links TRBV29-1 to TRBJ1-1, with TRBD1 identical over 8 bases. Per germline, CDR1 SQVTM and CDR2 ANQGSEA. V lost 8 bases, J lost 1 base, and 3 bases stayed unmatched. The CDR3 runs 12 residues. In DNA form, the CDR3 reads TGCAGCAGTGACAGGGGGAACACTGAAGCTTTCTTT. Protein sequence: CSSDRGNTEAFF.

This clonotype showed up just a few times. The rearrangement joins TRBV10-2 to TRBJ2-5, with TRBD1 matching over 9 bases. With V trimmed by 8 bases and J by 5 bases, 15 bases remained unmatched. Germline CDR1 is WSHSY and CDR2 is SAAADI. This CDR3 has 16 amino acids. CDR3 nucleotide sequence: TGCGCCAGCTGGGGGTCCTCCACAGGGGGCAGGGAGACCCAGTACTTC. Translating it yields CASWGSSTGGRETQYF.

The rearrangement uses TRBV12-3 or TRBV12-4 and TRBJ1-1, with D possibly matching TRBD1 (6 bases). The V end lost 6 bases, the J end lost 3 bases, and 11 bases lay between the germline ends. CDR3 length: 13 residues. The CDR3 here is CASRTPGDTEAFF. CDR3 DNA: TGTGCCAGCAGGACCCCAGGGGACACTGAAGCTTTCTTT.

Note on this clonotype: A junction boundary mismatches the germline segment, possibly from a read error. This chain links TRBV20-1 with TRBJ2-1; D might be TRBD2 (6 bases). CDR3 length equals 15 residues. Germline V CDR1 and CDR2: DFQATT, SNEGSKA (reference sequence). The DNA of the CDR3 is TGCAGTGCTAGCGGCCGGGACTCCGCCTACAATGAGCAGTTCTTT. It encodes CSASGRDSAYNEQFF.

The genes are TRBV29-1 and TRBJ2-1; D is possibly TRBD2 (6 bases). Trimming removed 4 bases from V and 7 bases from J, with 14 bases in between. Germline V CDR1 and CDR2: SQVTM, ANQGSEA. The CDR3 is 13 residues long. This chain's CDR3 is CSVAINRENEQFF. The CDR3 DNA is TGCAGCGTTGCTATAAACCGGGAGAATGAGCAGTTCTTC.

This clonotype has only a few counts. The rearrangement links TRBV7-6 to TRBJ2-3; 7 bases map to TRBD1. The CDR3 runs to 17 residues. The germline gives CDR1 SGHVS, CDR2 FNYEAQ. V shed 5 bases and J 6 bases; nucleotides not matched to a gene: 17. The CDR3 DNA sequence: TGTGCCAGCAGCAAGACAGGGTCCTACCCGGGAATGGATACGCAGTATTTT. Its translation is CASSKTGSYPGMDTQYF.

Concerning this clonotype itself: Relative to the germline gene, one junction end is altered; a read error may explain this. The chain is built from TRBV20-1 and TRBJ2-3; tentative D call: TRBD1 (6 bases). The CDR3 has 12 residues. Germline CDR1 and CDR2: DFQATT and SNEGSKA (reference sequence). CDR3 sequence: CSAGGTPSTQCF. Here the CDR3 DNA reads TGCAGTGCGGGTGGGACACCCAGTACGCAGTGTTTT.

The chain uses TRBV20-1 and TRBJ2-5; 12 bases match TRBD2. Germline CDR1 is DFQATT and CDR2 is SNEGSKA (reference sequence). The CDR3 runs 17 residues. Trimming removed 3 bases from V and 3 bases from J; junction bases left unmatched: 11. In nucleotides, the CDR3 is TGCAGTGCTAGGGTAACTAGCGGGAGGCCGACGAAAGAGACCCAGTACTTC. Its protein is CSARVTSGRPTKETQYF.

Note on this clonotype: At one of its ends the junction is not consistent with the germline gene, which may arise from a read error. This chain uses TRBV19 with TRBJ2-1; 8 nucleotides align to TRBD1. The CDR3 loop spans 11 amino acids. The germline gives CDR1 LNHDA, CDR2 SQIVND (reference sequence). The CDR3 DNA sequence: TGTGCCAGTAGTATCGGACAGGGCTGGGTCTTC. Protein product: CASSIGQGWVF.

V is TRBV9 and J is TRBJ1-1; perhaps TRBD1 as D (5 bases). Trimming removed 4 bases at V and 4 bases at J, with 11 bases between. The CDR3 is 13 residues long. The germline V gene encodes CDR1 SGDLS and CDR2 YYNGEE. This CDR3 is CASSSRGVTEAFF. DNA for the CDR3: TGTGCCAGCAGCTCCCGAGGGGTCACTGAAGCTTTCTTT. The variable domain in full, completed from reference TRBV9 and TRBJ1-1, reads DSGVTQTPKHLITATGQRVTLRCSPRSGDLSVYWYQQSLDQGLQFLIQYYNGEERAKGNILERFSAQQFPDLHSELNLSSLELGDSALYFCASSSRGVTEAFFGQGTRLTVV.

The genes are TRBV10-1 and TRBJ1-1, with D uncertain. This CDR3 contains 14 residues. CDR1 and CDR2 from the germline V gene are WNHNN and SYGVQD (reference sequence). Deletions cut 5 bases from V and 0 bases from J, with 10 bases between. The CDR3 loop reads CASSPSTVNTEAFF. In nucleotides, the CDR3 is TGCGCCAGCAGTCCTTCGACGGTGAACACTGAAGCTTTCTTT.

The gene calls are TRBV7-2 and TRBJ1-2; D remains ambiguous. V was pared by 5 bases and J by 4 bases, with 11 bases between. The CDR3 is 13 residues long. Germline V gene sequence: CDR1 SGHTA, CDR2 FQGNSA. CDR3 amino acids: CASSPVKGYGYTF. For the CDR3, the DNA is TGTGCCAGCAGCCCAGTGAAGGGCTATGGCTACACCTTC.

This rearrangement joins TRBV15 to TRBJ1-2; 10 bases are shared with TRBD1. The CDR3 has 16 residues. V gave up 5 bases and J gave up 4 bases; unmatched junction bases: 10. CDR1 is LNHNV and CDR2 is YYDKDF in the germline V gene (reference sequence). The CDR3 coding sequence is TGTGCCACCAGCGAAAGGAAGACAGGGGGCTTCTATGGCTACACCTTC. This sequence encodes CATSERKTGGFYGYTF.

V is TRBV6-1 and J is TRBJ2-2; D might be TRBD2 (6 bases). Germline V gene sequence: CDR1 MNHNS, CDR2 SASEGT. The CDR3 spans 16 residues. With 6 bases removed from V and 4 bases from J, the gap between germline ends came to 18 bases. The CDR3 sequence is CASRRPGTEATGELFF. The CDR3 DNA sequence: TGTGCCAGCAGGAGACCCGGGACTGAAGCCACCGGGGAGCTGTTTTTT.

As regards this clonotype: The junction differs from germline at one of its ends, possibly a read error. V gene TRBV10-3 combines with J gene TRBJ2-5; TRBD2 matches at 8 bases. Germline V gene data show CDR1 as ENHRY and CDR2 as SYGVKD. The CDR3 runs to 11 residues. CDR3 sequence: CASSPGLAEYF. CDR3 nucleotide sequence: TGTGCCAGCAGTCCTGGACTAGCCGAGTACTTC.

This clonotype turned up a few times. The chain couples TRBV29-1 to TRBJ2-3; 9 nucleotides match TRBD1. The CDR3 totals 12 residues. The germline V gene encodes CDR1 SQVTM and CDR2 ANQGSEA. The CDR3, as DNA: TGCGCCGTGGGGACAGGGTCAGATACGCAGTATTTT. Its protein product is CAVGTGSDTQYF.

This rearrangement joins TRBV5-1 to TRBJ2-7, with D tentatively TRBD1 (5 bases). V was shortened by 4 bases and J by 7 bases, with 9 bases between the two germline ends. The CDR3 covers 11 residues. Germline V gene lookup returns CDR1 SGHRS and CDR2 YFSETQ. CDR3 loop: CASSATGEQYF. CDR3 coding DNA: TGCGCCAGCAGCGCCACAGGTGAGCAGTACTTC.

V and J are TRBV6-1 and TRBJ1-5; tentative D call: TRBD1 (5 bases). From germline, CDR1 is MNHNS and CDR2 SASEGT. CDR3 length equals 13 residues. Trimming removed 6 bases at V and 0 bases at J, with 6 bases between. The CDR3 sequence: CASSGHSNQPQHF. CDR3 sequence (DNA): TGTGCCAGCAGCGGACATAGCAATCAGCCCCAGCATTTT.

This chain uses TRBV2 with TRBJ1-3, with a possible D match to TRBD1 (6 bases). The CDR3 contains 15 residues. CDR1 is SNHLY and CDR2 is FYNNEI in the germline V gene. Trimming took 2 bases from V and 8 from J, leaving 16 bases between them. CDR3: CASSESFQGSDTIYF. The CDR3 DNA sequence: TGTGCCAGCAGTGAATCGTTTCAGGGGTCGGACACCATATATTTT.

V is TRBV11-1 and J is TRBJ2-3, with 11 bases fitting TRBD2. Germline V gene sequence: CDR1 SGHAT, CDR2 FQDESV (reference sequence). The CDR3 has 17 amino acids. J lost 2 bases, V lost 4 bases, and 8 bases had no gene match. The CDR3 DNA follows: TGTGCCAGCAGCTACCGGCTAGCGGGGGGTGCCACAGATACGCAGTATTTT. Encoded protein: CASSYRLAGGATDTQYF. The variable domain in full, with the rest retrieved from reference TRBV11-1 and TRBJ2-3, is EAEVAQSPRYKITEKSQAVAFWCDPISGHATLYWYRQILGQGPELLVQFQDESVVDDSQLPKDRFSAERLKGVDSTLKIQPAELGDSAMYLCASSYRLAGGATDTQYFGPGTRLTVL.